Listed below are T cell receptor beta chains from one sample, sequenced in a study of cytomegalovirus exposure and HLA in healthy donors. Measured with immunoSEQ multiplex PCR; TCRdb has only the in-frame clones, and not every one. The sample lists 100,000 to 150,000 clones, roughly 89% occurring once. Source material: PBMCs. These receptor sequences come from a woman between 18 and 29 years old in good health and CMV-seronegative. CDR3s include the opening cysteine and the closing phenylalanine or tryptophan. The D gene is left open where the match is weak. Expanded clones are given a class, and other clones once, few, many or no size at all.

V gene: TRBV2; D gene: TRBD1; J gene: TRBJ1-1; clone size: .; CDR3 DNA: TGTGCCAGCAGTTACAGGGGGATCGCTGAAGCTTTCTTT; CDR3 protein: CASSYRGIAEAFF
V gene: TRBV28; D gene: .; J gene: TRBJ2-1; clone size: .; CDR3 DNA: TGTGCCAGCAGTCTTTACATAACTAGGCGGGTATACAATGAGCAGTTCTTC; CDR3 protein: CASSLYITRRVYNEQFF
V gene: TRBV9; D gene: .; J gene: TRBJ2-2; clone size: .; CDR3 DNA: TGTGCCAGCAGCACAAGACAGGAGAACGGGGAGCTGTTTTTT; CDR3 protein: CASSTRQENGELFF
V gene: TRBV6-1; D gene: .; J gene: TRBJ1-2; clone size: .; CDR3 DNA: TGTGCCAGCAGTGAAACGGGGGGGGGATCGACAGATTCTAACTATGGCTACACCTTC; CDR3 protein: CASSETGGGSTDSNYGYTF
V gene: TRBV27; D gene: .; J gene: TRBJ2-3; clone size: .; CDR3 DNA: TGTGCCAGCAGTCCAGCAAAGGGGCTAGATACGCAGTATTTT; CDR3 protein: CASSPAKGLDTQYF
V gene: TRBV5-6; D gene: .; J gene: TRBJ1-5; clone size: .; CDR3 DNA: TGTGCCAGCAGCTTGGGGTTTCGGGGTAATCAGCCCCAGCATTTT; CDR3 protein: CASSLGFRGNQPQHF
V gene: TRBV7-6; D gene: TRBD1; J gene: TRBJ1-1; clone size: .; CDR3 DNA: TGTGCCAGCAGCCCCCGGACAGGAGGAGGAAGGCGAGCTTTCTTT; CDR3 protein: CASSPRTGGGRRAFF
V gene: TRBV5-6; D gene: TRBD1; J gene: TRBJ2-1; clone size: few; CDR3 DNA: TGTGCCAGCAGCTTGCAGGGGGCAACCTACAATGAGCAGTTCTTC; CDR3 protein: CASSLQGATYNEQFF
V gene: TRBV6-5; D gene: .; J gene: TRBJ1-2; clone size: .; CDR3 DNA: TGTGCCAGCAGTTTATCAGGGTGGGATGGCTACACCTTC; CDR3 protein: CASSLSGWDGYTF
V gene: TRBV30; D gene: TRBD1; J gene: TRBJ1-2; clone size: .; CDR3 DNA: TGTGCCTGGACCCCAGGGGGACTTGGCTACACCTTC; CDR3 protein: CAWTPGGLGYTF
V gene: TRBV5-6; D gene: TRBD1; J gene: TRBJ2-5; clone size: .; CDR3 DNA: TGTGCCAGCAGCATACAGGGGAAAGAGACCCAGTACTTC; CDR3 protein: CASSIQGKETQYF
V gene: TRBV7-2; D gene: .; J gene: TRBJ2-3; clone size: once; CDR3 DNA: TGTGCCAGCAGCTTCGGCCGGGGGAGAGCGGGCGGCACAGATACGCAGTATTTT; CDR3 protein: CASSFGRGRAGGTDTQYF
V gene: TRBV5-1; D gene: .; J gene: TRBJ2-1; clone size: .; CDR3 DNA: TGCGCCAGCAGCTTGGGCCAGTACAATGAGCAGTTCTTC; CDR3 protein: CASSLGQYNEQFF